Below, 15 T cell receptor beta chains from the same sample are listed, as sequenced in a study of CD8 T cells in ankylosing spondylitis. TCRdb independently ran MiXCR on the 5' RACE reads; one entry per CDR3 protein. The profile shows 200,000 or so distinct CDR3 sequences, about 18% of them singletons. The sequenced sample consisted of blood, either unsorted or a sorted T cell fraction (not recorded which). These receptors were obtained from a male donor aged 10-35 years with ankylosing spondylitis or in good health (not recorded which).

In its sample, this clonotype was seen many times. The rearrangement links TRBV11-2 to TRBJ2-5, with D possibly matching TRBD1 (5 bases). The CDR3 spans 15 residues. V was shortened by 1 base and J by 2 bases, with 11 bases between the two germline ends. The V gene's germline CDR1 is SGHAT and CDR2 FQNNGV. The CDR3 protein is CASSLGSKGQETQYF. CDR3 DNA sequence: TGTGCCAGCAGCTTAGGGTCGAAGGGGCAAGAGACCCAGTACTTC.

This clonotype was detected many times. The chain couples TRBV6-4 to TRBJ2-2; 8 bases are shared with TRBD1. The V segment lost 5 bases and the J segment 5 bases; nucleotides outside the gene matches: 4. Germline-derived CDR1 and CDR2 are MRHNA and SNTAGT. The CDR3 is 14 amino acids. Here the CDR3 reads CASSTTGVTGELFF. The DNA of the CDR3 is TGTGCCAGCAGTACGACAGGGGTGACCGGGGAGCTGTTTTTT.

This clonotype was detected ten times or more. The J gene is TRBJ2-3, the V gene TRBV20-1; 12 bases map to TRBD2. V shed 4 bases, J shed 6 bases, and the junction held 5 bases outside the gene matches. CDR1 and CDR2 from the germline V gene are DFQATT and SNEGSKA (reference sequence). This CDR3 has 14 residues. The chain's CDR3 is CSAKRLAGVDTQYF. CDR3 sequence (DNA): TGCAGTGCTAAGCGACTAGCGGGAGTGGATACGCAGTATTTT.

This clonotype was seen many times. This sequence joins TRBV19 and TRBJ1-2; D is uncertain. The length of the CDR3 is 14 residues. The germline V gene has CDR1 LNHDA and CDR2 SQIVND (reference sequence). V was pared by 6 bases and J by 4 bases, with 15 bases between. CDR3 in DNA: TGTGCCAGTAGCTTGGGGATGGATGTCTATGGCTACACCTTC. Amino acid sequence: CASSLGMDVYGYTF.

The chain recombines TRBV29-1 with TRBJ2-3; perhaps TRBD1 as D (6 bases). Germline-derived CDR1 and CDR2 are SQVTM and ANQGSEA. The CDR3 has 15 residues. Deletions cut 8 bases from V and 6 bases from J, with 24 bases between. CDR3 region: CSFYWGQPFQDTQYF. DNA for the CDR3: TGCAGCTTCTATTGGGGACAACCCTTTCAGGATACGCAGTATTTT.

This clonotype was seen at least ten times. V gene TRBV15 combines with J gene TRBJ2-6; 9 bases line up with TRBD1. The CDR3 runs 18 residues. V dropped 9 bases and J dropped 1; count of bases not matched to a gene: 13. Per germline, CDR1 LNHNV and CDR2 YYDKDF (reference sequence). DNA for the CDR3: TGTGCCACTCGGACCCGACAGGGGGTATATTCTGGGGCCAACGTCCTGACTTTC. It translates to CATRTRQGVYSGANVLTF.

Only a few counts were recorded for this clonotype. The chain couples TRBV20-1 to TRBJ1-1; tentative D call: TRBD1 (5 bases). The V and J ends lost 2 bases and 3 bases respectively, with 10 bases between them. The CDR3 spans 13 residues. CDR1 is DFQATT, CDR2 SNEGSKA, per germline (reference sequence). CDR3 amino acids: CSARRGLDTEAFF. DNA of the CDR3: TGCAGTGCTAGACGGGGGTTGGACACTGAAGCTTTCTTT.

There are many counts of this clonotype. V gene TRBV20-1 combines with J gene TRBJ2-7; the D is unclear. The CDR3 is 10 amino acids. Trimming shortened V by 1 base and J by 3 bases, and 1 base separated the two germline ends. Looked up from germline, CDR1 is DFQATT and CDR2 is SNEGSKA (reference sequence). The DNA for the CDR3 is TGCAGTGCTAGAGTCTACGAGCAGTACTTC. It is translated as CSARVYEQYF.

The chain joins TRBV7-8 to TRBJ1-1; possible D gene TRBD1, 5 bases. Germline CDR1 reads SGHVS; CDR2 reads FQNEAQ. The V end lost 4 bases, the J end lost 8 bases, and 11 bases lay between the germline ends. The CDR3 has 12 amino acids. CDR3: CASSSRQREAFF. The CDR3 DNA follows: TGTGCCAGCAGCTCCCGACAGAGAGAAGCTTTCTTT.

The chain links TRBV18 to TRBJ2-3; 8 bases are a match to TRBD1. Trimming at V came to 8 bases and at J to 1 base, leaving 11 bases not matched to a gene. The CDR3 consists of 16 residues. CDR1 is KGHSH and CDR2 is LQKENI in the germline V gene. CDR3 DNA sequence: TGTGCCAGCGCTAGATCAGGGGGCGAAGGCACAGATACGCAGTATTTT. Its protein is CASARSGGEGTDTQYF.

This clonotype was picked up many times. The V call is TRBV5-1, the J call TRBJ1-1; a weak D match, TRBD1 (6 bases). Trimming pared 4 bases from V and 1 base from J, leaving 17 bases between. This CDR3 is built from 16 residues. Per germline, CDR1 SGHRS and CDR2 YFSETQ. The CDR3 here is CASSMPQGWENTEAFF. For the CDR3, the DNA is TGCGCCAGCAGCATGCCGCAGGGGTGGGAGAACACTGAAGCTTTCTTT.

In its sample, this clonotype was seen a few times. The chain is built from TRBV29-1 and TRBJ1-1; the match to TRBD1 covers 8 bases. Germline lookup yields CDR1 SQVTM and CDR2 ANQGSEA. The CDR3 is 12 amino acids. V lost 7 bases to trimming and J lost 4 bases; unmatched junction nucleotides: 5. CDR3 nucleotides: TGCAGCGCCCTGACAGGGGTCACTGAAGCTTTCTTT. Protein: CSALTGVTEAFF.

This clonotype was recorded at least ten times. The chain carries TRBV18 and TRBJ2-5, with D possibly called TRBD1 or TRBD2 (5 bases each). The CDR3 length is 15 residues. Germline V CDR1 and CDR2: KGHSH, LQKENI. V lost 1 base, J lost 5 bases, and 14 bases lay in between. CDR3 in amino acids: CASSPRGVVEETQYF. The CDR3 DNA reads TGTGCCAGCTCACCACGAGGGGTGGTGGAGGAGACCCAGTACTTC.

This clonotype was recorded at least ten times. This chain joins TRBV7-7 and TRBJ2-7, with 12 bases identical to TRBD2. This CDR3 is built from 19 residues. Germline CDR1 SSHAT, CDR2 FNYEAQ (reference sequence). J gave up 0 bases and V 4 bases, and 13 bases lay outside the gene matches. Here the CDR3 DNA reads TGTGCCAGCAGCTCCCGAACGGGACTAGCGGGTACGATCTCCTACGAGCAGTACTTC. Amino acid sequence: CASSSRTGLAGTISYEQYF.

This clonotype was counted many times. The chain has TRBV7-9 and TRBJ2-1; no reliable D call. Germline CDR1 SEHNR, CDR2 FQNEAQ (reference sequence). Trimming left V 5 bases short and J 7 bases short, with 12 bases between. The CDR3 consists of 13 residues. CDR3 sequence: CASSRGSINEQFF. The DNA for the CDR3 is TGTGCCAGCAGCCGTGGGTCGATAAATGAGCAGTTCTTC.